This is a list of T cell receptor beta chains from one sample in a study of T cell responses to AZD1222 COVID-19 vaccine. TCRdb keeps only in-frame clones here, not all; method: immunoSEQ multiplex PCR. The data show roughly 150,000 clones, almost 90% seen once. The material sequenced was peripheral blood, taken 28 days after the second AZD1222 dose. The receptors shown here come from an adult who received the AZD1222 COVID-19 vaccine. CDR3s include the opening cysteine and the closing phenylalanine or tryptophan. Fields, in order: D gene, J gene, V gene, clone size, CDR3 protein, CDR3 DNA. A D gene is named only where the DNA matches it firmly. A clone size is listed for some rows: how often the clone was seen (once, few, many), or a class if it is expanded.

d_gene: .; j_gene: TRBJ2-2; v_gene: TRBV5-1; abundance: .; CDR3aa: CASSSRDTNTGELFF; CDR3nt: TGCGCCAGCAGCTCCCGGGACACGAACACCGGGGAGCTGTTTTTT
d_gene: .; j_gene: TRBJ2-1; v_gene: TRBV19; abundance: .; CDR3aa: CASRSVGGGYNEQFF; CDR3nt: TGTGCCAGTAGATCGGTGGGGGGTGGGTACAATGAGCAGTTCTTC
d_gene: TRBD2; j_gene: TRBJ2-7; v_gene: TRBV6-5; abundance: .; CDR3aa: CASSGLAGVGEQYF; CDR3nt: TGTGCCTCCTCAGGACTAGCGGGAGTGGGCGAGCAGTACTTC
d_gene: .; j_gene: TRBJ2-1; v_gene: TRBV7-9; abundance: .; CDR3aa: CASSPTRGAGALRNEQFF; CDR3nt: TGTGCCAGCAGCCCCACTCGCGGGGCGGGTGCTCTCCGTAATGAGCAGTTCTTC
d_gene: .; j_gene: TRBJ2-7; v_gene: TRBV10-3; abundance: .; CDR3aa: CAASQSHEQYF; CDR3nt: TGTGCCGCTTCCCAGAGCCACGAGCAGTACTTC
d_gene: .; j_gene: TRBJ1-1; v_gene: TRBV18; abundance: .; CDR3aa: CASSPSDENTEAFF; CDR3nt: TGTGCCAGCTCACCTTCTGACGAGAACACTGAAGCTTTCTTT
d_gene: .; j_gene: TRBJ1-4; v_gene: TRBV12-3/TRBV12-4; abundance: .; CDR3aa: CASRRNEKLFF; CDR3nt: TGTGCCAGCCGGCGGAATGAAAAACTGTTTTTT
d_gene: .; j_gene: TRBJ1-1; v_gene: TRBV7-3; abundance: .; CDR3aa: CASSLTGNTEAFF; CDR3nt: TGTGCCAGCAGCTTAACAGGGAACACTGAAGCTTTCTTT
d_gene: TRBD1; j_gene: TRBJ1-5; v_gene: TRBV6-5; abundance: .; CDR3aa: CASRPGQGLNQPQHF; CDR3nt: TGTGCCAGCAGGCCGGGACAGGGGCTCAATCAGCCCCAGCATTTT
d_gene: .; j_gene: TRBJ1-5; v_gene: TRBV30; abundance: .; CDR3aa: CACVSATDQPQHF; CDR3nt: TGTGCCTGTGTCAGTGCTACCGATCAGCCCCAGCATTTT
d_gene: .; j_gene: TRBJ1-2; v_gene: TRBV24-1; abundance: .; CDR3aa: CATSEGAQGYTF; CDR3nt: TGTGCCACCAGTGAGGGCGCTCAGGGCTACACCTTC
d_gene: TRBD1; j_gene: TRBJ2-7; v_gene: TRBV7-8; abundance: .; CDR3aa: CASSLADRGQFEQYF; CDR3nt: TGTGCCAGCAGCTTAGCGGACAGGGGGCAGTTCGAGCAGTACTTC
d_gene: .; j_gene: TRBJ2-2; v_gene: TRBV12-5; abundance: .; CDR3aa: CASGPGWNTGELFF; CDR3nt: TGTGCTAGTGGTCCTGGCTGGAACACCGGGGAGCTGTTTTTT
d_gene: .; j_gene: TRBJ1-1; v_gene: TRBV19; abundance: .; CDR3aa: CASSNLGALEAFF; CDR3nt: TGTGCCAGTAGTAACCTCGGGGCTCTGGAAGCTTTCTTT
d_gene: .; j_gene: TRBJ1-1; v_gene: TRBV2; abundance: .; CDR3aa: CASSETRTVFEAFF; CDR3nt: TGTGCCAGCAGTGAAACTCGGACAGTCTTTGAAGCTTTCTTT
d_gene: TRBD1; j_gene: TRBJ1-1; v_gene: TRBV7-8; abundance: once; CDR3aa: CASSLAYRGREAFF; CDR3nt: TGTGCCAGCAGCTTAGCGTACAGGGGGAGGGAAGCTTTCTTT
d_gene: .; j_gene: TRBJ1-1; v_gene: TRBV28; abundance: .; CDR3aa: CASSSPWTAGHTEAFF; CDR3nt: TGTGCCAGCAGTTCCCCTTGGACGGCGGGGCACACTGAAGCTTTCTTT
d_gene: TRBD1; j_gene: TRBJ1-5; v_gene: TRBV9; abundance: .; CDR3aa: CASSHGPGQGNQPQHF; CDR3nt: TGTGCCAGCAGCCACGGACCGGGACAGGGCAATCAGCCCCAGCATTTT
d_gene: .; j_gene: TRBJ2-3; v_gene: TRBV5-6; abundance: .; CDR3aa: CASSSPGLSTDTQYF; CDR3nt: TGTGCCAGCAGTTCTCCGGGACTCAGCACAGATACGCAGTATTTT
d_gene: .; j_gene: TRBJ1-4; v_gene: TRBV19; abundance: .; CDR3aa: CASGREKLFF; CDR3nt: TGTGCCAGTGGTCGTGAAAAACTGTTTTTT
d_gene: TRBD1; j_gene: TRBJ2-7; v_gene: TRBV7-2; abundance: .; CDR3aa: CASSLGGGQGYEQYF; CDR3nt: TGTGCCAGCAGCTTAGGAGGGGGACAGGGCTACGAGCAGTACTTC
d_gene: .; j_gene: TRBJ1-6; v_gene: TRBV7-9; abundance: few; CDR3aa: CASSLANGPGNSPLHF; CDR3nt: TGTGCCAGCAGCTTAGCGAACGGCCCGGGTAATTCACCCCTCCACTTT
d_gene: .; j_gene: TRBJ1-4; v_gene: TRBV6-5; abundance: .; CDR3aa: CASSPGQATNEKLFF; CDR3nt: TGTGCCAGCAGCCCAGGACAAGCAACTAATGAAAAACTGTTTTTT
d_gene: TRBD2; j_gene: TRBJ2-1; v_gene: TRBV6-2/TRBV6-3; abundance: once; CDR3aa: CASSFSGLAAAYNEQFF; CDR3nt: TGTGCCAGCAGTTTTTCGGGACTAGCAGCCGCTTACAATGAGCAGTTCTTC
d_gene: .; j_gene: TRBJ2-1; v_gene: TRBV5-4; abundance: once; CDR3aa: CASSLDNRDQNEQFF; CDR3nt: TGTGCCAGCAGCTTAGACAATAGGGACCAGAATGAGCAGTTCTTC
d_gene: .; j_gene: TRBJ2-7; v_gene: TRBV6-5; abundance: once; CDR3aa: CASFRLPGDEQYF; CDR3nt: TGTGCCAGCTTTAGACTCCCGGGGGACGAGCAGTACTTC
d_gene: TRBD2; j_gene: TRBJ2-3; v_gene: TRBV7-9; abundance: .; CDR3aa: CASSLWREGNTQYF; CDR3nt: TGTGCCAGCAGTCTTTGGCGGGAGGGAAATACGCAGTATTTT
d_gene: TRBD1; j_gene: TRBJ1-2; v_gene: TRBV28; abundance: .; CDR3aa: CASSTGTANYGYTF; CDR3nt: TGTGCCAGCAGTACCGGGACAGCCAACTATGGCTACACCTTC
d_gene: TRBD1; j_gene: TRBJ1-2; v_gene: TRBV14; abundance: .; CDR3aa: CASSQTTYRGGYTF; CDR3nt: TGTGCCAGCAGCCAAACTACTTACAGGGGAGGCTACACCTTC